This T cell receptor (beta chain) was profiled in a study of T-cell reconstitution after alpha-beta-depleted transplantation in children. Overall study findings and caveats: Reportedly, roughly two months post-transplant, alpha-beta T cells arose from several hundred expanded graft clones. Elevated TCRbeta diversity at day 60 was traced, in some patients, to surviving recipient T cells and thymic progenitors. Newly produced T cells mostly accounted for T-cell counts and diversity one year post-transplant.

A TCRbeta library incorporating unique molecular identifiers was prepared. Via MiXCR, TCRdb re-called the PCR reads, giving one row per CDR3 protein. The data hold about 110,000 distinct CDR3 sequences, with around 6.4% observed a single time. To note about this clonotype: The antigen remains undetermined.

Deletions cut 0 bases from V and 7 bases from J, with 8 bases between. Per the germline V gene, CDR1 is SGDLS and CDR2 is YYNGEE. CDR3 length equals 14 residues. The sequence derives from a male patient under 10 years old who had a stem cell transplant for acute lymphoblastic leukemia, so the T cells may come from the graft donor. The V gene is TRBV9, the J gene TRBJ1-6; no firm D call. Specimen: PBMCs, mostly from graft donor cells, collected 360 days after TCRalphabeta/CD19-depleted stem cell transplant. CDR3 bases: TGTGCCAGCAGCGTAGCCGGGAACAATTCACCCCTCCACTTT. Translation: CASSVAGNNSPLHF.